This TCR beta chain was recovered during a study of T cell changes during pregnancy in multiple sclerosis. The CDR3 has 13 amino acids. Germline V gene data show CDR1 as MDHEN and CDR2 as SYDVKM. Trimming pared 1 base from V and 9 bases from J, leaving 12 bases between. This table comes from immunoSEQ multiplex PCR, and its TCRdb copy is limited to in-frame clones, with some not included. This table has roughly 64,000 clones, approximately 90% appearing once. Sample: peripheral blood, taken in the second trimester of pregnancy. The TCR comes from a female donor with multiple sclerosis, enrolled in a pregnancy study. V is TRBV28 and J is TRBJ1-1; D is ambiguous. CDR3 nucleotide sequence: TGTGCCAGCAGTTTATCGGGGTTTGGTAAAGCTTTCTTT. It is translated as CASSLSGFGKAFF.